In its sample, the clone carrying this T cell receptor (beta chain) was seen a few times. This sample stems from a study of regulatory T cells in long-lasting Graves disease. CDR1 MNHEY and CDR2 SMNVEV come from the germline V gene (reference sequence). The trim removed 4 bases at V and 4 bases at J, leaving 10 bases unmatched. The CDR3 totals 18 residues. Time point given: persistent/refractory GD, antithyroid drugs over 5 years with positive TRAb. RNA from PBMCs was the source of the TCR library. Arm-PCR with iRepertoire HTBI primers amplified the CDR3 regions for these TCR beta libraries. TCRdb reprocessed the multiplex PCR reads with MiXCR, giving one entry per CDR3 protein. The sample lists 400,000 to 500,000 distinct CDR3 sequences; less than 25% were seen once.

The material sequenced was peripheral blood mononuclear cells (PBMCs), taken when the disease was refractory, from a patient treated with antithyroid drugs. The V gene is TRBV27, the J gene TRBJ2-1, with 13 bases identical to TRBD2. The TCR sequence derives from a female donor with Graves disease. The CDR3 DNA is TGTGCCAGCAGTTCCTTCGGACTAGCGGGAGCTACATACAATGAGCAGTTCTTC. It encodes CASSSFGLAGATYNEQFF.